This T cell receptor (beta chain) was captured by sequencing in a study of CD8 T cells in ankylosing spondylitis. Whole-study findings and limits: As for the disease-linked clones, they showed a CD8+ phenotype and occurred at relatively low frequencies in peripheral blood. Among TCR beta sequences, a motif of eight highly homologous variants appeared characteristic of ankylosing spondylitis blood. The study looked at matched synovial fluid samples from ankylosing spondylitis patients. Disease-linked clones were reported to be significantly enriched there. Several of the motif variants were reported before in synovial fluid and blood from reactive arthritis.

The CDR3 contains 16 residues. Germline V gene data show CDR1 as SGHRS and CDR2 as YFSETQ. Trimming took 0 bases from V and 0 from J, leaving 10 bases between them. TCRdb reprocessed the 5' RACE reads with MiXCR, giving one entry per CDR3 protein. The sample holds 300,000 to 400,000 distinct CDR3 sequences; over 12% are singletons and the top ten take around 0.99%. This clonotype appeared a few times. Its antigen remains unidentified. The clonotype comes from a male donor with ankylosing spondylitis or in good health (not recorded which). Sequencing was done on a sample of blood, either unsorted or a sorted T cell fraction (not recorded which). The chain combines TRBV5-1 with TRBJ2-1; D possibly uses TRBD1 or TRBD2 (5 bases each). CDR3: CASSLDGASSYNEQFF. The CDR3 region has the DNA TGCGCCAGCAGCTTGGACGGGGCGAGCTCCTACAATGAGCAGTTCTTC.